A single sample is the source of the 12 T cell receptor beta chains below, sequenced in a study of T cell responses to AZD1222 COVID-19 vaccine. Here immunoSEQ multiplex PCR was the method, and the copy in TCRdb shows in-frame clones only, minus some. The table includes 50,000 to 65,000 clones, about 89% detected once. Sequenced here: peripheral blood, sampled 28 days after the second AZD1222 dose. Every receptor here comes from an adult who received the AZD1222 COVID-19 vaccine.

The CDR3 bases are TGTGCCAGCAGTTACTCCGGGACTAGCGGGAGGAGTGAGCAGTTCTTC. Encoded protein: CASSYSGTSGRSEQFF. The chain employs TRBV6-5 and TRBJ2-1; 15 positions agree with TRBD2. The J segment lost 9 bases and the V segment lost 0 bases, leaving 3 bases of the junction unmatched. This CDR3 is built from 16 residues. Germline loops: CDR1 MNHEY, CDR2 SVGAGI.

The chain combines TRBV19 with TRBJ2-5, with a tentative D call TRBD1 (5 bases). The V and J ends lost 7 bases and 5 bases respectively, with 14 bases between them. The CDR3 is 13 amino acids. Germline CDR1 is LNHDA and CDR2 is SQIVND (reference sequence). The CDR3 region is CASTTGATETQYF. DNA for the CDR3: TGTGCCAGTACCACTGGGGCCACCGAGACCCAGTACTTC. The variable domain in full, completed from reference TRBV19 and TRBJ2-5, reads DGGITQSPKYLFRKEGQNVTLSCEQNLNHDAMYWYRQDPGQGLRLIYYSQIVNDFQKGDIAEGYSVSREKKESFPLTVTSAQKNPTAFYLCASTTGATETQYFGPGTRLLVL.

The V and J genes are TRBV29-1 and TRBJ1-4; TRBD1 might be the D (5 bases). CDR3 size: 14 residues. Trimming shortened V by 0 bases and J by 7 bases, and 12 bases separated the two germline ends. CDR1 SQVTM and CDR2 ANQGSEA come from the germline V gene. CDR3 in amino acids: CSVEDAGSGEKLFF. The CDR3 bases are TGCAGCGTTGAAGATGCAGGGAGCGGTGAAAAACTGTTTTTT.

The sample holds a few counts of this clone. The chain joins TRBV6-5 to TRBJ1-2; tentative D call: TRBD1 (6 bases). The V gene's germline CDR1 is MNHEY and CDR2 SVGAGI. V lost 7 bases and J 0 bases, leaving 12 bases between the germline ends. The CDR3 consists of 14 residues. The CDR3 protein is CASTSDRTNYGYTF. DNA for the CDR3: TGTGCCAGCACCTCGGACAGAACTAACTATGGCTACACCTTC.

The genes are TRBV20-1 and TRBJ2-1; 10 nucleotides agree with TRBD2. Trimming cost V 6 bases and J 1 base; bases outside gene matches: 9. Germline V gives CDR1 DFQATT, CDR2 SNEGSKA (reference sequence). The CDR3 covers 16 residues. The CDR3: CSASSGRTYSYNEQFF. The CDR3 DNA sequence: TGCAGTGCAAGTAGCGGGAGGACCTATTCCTACAATGAGCAGTTCTTC.

The gene calls are TRBV4-2 and TRBJ2-5; D may match TRBD1 or TRBD2 (5 bases each). CDR1 and CDR2 from the germline V gene are LGHNA and YNFKEQ. Trimming shortened V by 1 base and J by 9 bases, and 12 bases separated the two germline ends. CDR3 length equals 13 residues. The CDR3 DNA reads as TGTGCCAGCAGCCAAGGGGGGACCCACCCCCAGTACTTC. It codes for CASSQGGTHPQYF.

V and J are TRBV29-1 and TRBJ1-1, with a tentative D call TRBD1 (6 bases). This CDR3 has 14 amino acids. The V end was cut by 5 bases, the J end by 0 bases, with 13 bases between. From germline, CDR1 is SQVTM and CDR2 ANQGSEA. The CDR3 sequence is CSVKGGAVNTEAFF. DNA for the CDR3: TGCAGCGTTAAAGGGGGGGCGGTGAACACTGAAGCTTTCTTT.

The chain recombines TRBV12-3 or TRBV12-4 with TRBJ1-2; D may be TRBD1 (6 bases). V lost 7 bases and J 6 bases, leaving 15 bases between the germline ends. The CDR3 extends over 13 amino acids. The CDR3 DNA reads TGTGCCAGCAACTACGACGGACAGAATGGCTACACCTTC. Translated: CASNYDGQNGYTF.

The chain employs TRBV24-1 and TRBJ2-3; 9 bases line up with TRBD2. CDR1 and CDR2 (germline): KGHDR, SFDVKD. The CDR3 extends over 16 amino acids. Losses at the gene ends were 0 bases for V and 3 bases for J; bases not matched to a gene: 3. The CDR3 DNA sequence: TGTGCCACCAGTGATTTGGCAGCGGGAGGTACAGATACGCAGTATTTT. Its protein is CATSDLAAGGTDTQYF.

J is TRBJ1-2 and V is TRBV3-1 (or the pseudogene TRBV3-2); a weak D match, TRBD1 (6 bases). This CDR3 has 14 residues. V dropped 4 bases and J dropped 2 bases, with 11 bases sitting between them. CDR1 and CDR2 from the germline V gene are LGHDT and YNNKEL (reference sequence). This CDR3 reads CASSLFQGNYGYTF. CDR3 sequence (DNA): TGTGCCAGCAGCCTATTTCAGGGGAACTATGGCTACACCTTC.

The V gene is TRBV5-1, the J gene TRBJ2-7, with 8 positions matching TRBD2. Per germline, CDR1 SGHRS and CDR2 YFSETQ. The J segment lost 2 bases and the V segment lost 0 bases, leaving 4 bases of the junction unmatched. The CDR3 sequence is 15 residues long. CDR3 bases: TGCGCCAGCAGCTTGGCTCGGGGACTAGCCTACGAGCAGTACTTC. Encoded protein: CASSLARGLAYEQYF.

This chain links TRBV5-4 with TRBJ1-3; D ambiguous. Per the germline V gene, CDR1 is SGHNT and CDR2 is YYREEE (reference sequence). The germline V and J ends were trimmed by 0 bases and 3 bases, with 10 bases remaining between them. CDR3 size: 15 residues. DNA of the CDR3: TGTGCCAGCAGCTTGGTAGGGTCTAGTGGAAACACCATATATTTT. Residues: CASSLVGSSGNTIYF.